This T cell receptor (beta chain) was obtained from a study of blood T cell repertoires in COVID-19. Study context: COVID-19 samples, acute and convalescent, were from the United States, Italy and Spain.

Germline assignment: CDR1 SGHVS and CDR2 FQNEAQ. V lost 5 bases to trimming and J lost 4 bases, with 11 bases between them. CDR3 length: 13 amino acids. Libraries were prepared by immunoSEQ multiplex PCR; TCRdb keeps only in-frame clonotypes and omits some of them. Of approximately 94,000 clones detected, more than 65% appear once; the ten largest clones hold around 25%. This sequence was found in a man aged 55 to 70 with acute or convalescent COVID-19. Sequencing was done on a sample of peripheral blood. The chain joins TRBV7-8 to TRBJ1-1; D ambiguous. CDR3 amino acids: CASSVQMATEAFF. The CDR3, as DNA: TGTGCCAGCAGCGTACAGATGGCCACTGAAGCTTTCTTT.